This entry features one T cell receptor (beta chain) sequence. This sample was included in a study of OX40 agonist ivuxolimab in advanced cancers. This table comes from immunoSEQ multiplex PCR, and its TCRdb copy is limited to in-frame clones, with some not included. This sample has more than 65,000 clones, with roughly 78% found just once. The sequence was obtained from an adult with an advanced solid tumor such as melanoma, head and neck, liver or kidney cancer. The source material was CD4+ or CD8+ T cells sorted from blood, sampled in a trial of the OX40 agonist ivuxolimab.

CDR3 coding DNA: TGTGCCAGCAGACCCCGGGACAGGGGGCCTGAAAAACTGTTTTTT. Protein product: CASRPRDRGPEKLFF. The chain links TRBV27 to TRBJ1-4; 12 nucleotides match TRBD1. The CDR3 consists of 15 residues. Germline values: CDR1 MNHEY, CDR2 SMNVEV (reference sequence). V trimming: 6 bases; J trimming: 7 bases; junction bases outside the gene matches: 6.